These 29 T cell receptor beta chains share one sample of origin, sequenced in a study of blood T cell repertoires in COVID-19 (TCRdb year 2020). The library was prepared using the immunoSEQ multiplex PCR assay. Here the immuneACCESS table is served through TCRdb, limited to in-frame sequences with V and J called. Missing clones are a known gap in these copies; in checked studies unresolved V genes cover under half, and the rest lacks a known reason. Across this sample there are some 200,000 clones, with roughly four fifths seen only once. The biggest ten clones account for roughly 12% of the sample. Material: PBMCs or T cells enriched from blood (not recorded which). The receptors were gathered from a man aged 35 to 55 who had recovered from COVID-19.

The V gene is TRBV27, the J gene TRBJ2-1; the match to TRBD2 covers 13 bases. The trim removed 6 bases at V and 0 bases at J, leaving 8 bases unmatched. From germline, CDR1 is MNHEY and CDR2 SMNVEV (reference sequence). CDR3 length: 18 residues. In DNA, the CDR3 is TGTGCCAGCAGCCGCAGGGGACTAGCGGGAAGCTCCTACAATGAGCAGTTCTTC. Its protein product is CASSRRGLAGSSYNEQFF.

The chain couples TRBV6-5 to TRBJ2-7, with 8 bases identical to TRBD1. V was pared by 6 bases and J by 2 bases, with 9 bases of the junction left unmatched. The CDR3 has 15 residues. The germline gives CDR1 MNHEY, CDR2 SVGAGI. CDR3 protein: CASRRGTGLPYEQYV. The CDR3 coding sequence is TGTGCCAGCAGGAGGGGGACAGGCTTACCCTACGAGCAGTACGTC.

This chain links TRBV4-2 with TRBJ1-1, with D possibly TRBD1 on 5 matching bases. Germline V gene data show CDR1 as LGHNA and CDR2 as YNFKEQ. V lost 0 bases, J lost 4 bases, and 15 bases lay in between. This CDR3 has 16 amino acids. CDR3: CASSQDADKFGTEAFF. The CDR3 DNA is TGTGCCAGCAGCCAAGATGCGGACAAATTTGGCACTGAAGCTTTCTTT.

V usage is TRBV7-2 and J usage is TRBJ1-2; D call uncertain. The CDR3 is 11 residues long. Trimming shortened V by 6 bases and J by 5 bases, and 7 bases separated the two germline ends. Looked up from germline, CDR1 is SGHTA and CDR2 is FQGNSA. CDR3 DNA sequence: TGTGCCAGCAGTAACAGTTATGGCTACACCTTC. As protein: CASSNSYGYTF.

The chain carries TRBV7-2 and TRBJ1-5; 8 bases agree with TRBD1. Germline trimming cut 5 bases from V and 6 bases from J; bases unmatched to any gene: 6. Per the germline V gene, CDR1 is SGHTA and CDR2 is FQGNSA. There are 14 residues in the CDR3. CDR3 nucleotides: TGTGCCAGCAGCCCACAGGGGGGGGGTCAGCCCCAGCATTTT. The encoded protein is CASSPQGGGQPQHF.

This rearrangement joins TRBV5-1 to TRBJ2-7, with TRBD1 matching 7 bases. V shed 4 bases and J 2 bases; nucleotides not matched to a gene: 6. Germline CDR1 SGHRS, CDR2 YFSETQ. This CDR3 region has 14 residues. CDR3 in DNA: TGCGCCAGCAGCGAGAGACAGGGCCCCTACGAGCAGTACTTC. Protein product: CASSERQGPYEQYF.

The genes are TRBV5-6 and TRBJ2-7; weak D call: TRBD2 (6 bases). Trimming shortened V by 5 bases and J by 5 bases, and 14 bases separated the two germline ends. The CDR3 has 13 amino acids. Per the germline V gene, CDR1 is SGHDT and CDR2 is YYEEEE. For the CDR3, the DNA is TGTGCCAGCAGTCGGAGGGCGAGGGACGAGCAGTACGTC. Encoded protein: CASSRRARDEQYV.

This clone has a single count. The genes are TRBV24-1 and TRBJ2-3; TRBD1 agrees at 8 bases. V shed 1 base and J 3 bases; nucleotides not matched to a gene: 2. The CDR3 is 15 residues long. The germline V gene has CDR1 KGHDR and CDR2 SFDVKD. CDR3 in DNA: TGTGCCACCAGTGATTTCACAGGGGGAACAGATACGCAGTATTTT. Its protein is CATSDFTGGTDTQYF.

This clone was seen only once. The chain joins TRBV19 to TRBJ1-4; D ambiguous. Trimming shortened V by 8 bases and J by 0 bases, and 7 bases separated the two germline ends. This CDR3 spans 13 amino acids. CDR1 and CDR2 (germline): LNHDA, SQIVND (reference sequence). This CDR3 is CASRDATNEKLFF. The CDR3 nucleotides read TGTGCCAGTCGAGATGCAACTAATGAAAAACTGTTTTTT.

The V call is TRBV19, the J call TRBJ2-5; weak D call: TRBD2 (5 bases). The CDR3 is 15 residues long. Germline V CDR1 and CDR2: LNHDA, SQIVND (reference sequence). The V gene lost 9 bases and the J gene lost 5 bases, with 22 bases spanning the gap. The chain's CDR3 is CASRRASIGGETQYF. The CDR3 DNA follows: TGTGCCAGCCGGCGGGCCTCCATCGGTGGCGAGACCCAGTACTTC. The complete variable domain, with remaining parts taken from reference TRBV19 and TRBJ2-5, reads DGGITQSPKYLFRKEGQNVTLSCEQNLNHDAMYWYRQDPGQGLRLIYYSQIVNDFQKGDIAEGYSVSREKKESFPLTVTSAQKNPTAFYLCASRRASIGGETQYFGPGTRLLVL.

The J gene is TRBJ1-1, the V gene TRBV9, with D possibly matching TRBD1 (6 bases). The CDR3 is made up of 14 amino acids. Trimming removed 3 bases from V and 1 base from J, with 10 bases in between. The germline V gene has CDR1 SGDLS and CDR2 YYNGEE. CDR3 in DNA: TGTGCCAGCAGCGACAGGGTGGGGAACACTGAAGCTTTCTTT. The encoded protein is CASSDRVGNTEAFF.

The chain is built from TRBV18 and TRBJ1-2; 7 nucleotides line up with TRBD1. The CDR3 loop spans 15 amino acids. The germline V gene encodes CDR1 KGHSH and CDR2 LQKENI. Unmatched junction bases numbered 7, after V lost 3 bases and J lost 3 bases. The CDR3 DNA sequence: TGTGCCAGCTCACCCTTCATAACAGGGGACTATGGCTACACCTTC. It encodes CASSPFITGDYGYTF.

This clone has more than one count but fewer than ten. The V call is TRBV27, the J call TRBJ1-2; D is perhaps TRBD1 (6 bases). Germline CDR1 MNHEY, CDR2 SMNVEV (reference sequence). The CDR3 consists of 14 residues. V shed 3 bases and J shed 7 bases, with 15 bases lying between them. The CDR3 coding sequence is TGTGCCAGCAGTTTTACAGGGAACCTCCTTGGCTACACCTTC. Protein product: CASSFTGNLLGYTF.

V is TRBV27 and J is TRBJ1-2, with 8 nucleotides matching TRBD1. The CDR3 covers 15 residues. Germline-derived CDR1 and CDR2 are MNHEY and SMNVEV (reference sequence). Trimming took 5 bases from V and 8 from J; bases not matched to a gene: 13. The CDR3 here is CASSPDRGAVFGYTF. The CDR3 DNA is TGTGCCAGCAGTCCAGACAGGGGCGCGGTTTTCGGCTACACCTTC.

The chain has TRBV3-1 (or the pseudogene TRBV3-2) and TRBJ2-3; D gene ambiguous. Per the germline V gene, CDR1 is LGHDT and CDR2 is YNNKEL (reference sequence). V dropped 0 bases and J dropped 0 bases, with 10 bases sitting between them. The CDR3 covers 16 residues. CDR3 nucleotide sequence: TGTGCCAGCAGCCAAGATGGGCGATCTAGCACAGATACGCAGTATTTT. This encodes CASSQDGRSSTDTQYF.

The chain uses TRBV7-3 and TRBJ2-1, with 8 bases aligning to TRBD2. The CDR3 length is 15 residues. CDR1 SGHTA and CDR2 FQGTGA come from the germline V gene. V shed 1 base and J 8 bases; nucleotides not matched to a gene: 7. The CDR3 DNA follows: TGTGCCAGCAGCTTAAGTCCCGGGAGGGACGATGAGCAGTTCTTC. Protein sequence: CASSLSPGRDDEQFF.

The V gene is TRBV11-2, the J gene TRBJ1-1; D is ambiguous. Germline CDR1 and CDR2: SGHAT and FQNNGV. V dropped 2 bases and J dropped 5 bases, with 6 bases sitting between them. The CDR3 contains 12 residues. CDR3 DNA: TGTGCCAGCAGCTTATTTAGTACTGAAGCTTTCTTT. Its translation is CASSLFSTEAFF.

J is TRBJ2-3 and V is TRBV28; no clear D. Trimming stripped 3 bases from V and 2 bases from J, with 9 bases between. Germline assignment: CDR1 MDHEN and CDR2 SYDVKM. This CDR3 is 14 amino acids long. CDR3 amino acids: CASSFQANTDTQYF. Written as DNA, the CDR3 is TGTGCCAGCAGTTTTCAGGCTAACACAGATACGCAGTATTTT.

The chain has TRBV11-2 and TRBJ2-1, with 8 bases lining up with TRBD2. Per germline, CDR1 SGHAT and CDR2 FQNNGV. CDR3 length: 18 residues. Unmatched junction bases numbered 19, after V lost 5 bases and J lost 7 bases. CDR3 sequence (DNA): TGTGCCAGCAGCGAACCCCGGACGGGAGGGAGAGGATTGAATGAGCAGTTCTTC. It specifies CASSEPRTGGRGLNEQFF.

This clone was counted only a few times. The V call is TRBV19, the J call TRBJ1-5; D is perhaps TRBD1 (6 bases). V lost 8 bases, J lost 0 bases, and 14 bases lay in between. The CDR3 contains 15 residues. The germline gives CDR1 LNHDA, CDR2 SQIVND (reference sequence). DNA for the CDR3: TGTGCCAGTGGAACCGGACAGTATAGCAATCAGCCCCAGCATTTT. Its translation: CASGTGQYSNQPQHF.

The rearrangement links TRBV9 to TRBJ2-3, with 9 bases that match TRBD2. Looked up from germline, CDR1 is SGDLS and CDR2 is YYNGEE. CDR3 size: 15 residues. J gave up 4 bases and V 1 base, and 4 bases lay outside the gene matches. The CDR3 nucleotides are TGTGCCAGCAGCGTACAGCGGGAGGTAGCAGATACGCAGTATTTT. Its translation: CASSVQREVADTQYF.

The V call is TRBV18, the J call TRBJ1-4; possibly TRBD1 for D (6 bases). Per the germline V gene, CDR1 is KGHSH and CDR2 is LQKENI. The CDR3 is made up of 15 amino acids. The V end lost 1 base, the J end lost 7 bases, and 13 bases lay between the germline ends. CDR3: CASSPRMQGSEKLFF. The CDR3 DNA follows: TGTGCCAGCTCACCACGTATGCAGGGGAGTGAAAAACTGTTTTTT. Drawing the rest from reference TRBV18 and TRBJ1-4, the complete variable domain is NAGVMQNPRHLVRRRGQEARLRCSPMKGHSHVYWYRQLPEEGLKFMVYLQKENIIDESGMPKERFSAEFPKEGPSILRIQQVVRGDSAAYFCASSPRMQGSEKLFFGSGTQLSVL.

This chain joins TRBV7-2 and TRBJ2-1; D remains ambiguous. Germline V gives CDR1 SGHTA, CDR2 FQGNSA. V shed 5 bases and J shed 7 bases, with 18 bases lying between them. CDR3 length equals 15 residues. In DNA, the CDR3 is TGTGCCAGCAGCCCTCAAAGCCGCCACGGGAATGAGCAGTTCTTC. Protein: CASSPQSRHGNEQFF. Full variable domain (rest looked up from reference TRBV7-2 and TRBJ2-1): GAGVSQSPSNKVTEKGKDVELRCDPISGHTALYWYRQSLGQGLEFLIYFQGNSAPDKSGLPSDRFSAERTGGSVSTLTIQRTQQEDSAVYLCASSPQSRHGNEQFFGPGTRLTVL.

CDR3 DNA sequence: TGCGCCAGCAGCCCCGCCCCAGGGACAGGGGGCGGAGATACGCAGTATTTT. It yields the protein CASSPAPGTGGGDTQYF. This sequence joins TRBV4-1 and TRBJ2-3, with TRBD1 matching over 12 bases. The CDR3 length is 17 residues. CDR1 and CDR2 (germline): MGHRA, YSYEKL. Trimming cost V 4 bases and J 5 bases; bases outside gene matches: 10.

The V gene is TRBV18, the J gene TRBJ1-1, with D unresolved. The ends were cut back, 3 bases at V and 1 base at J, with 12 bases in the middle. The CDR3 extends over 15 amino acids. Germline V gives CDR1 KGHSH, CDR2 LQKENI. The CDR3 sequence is CASSPTQVENTEAFF. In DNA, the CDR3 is TGTGCCAGCTCACCGACTCAAGTCGAGAACACTGAAGCTTTCTTT.

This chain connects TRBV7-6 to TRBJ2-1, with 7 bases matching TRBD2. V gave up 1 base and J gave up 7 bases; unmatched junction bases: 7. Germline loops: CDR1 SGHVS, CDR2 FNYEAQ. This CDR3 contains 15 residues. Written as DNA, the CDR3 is TGTGCCAGCAGCTTAGACGTGGGAGGGGAAAATGAGCAGTTCTTC. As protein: CASSLDVGGENEQFF.

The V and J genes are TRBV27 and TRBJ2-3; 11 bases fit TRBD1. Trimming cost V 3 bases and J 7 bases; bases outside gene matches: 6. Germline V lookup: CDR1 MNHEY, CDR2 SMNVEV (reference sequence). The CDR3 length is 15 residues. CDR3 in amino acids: CASSLGGQGANTQYF. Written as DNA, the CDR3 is TGTGCCAGCAGTTTGGGCGGACAGGGGGCAAATACGCAGTATTTT.

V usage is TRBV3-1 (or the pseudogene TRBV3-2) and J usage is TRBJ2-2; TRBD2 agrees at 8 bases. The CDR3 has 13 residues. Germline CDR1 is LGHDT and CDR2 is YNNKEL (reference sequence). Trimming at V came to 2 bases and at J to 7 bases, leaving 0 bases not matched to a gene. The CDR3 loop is CASSQLAGGELFF. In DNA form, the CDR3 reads TGTGCCAGCAGCCAACTAGCGGGCGGGGAGCTGTTTTTT.

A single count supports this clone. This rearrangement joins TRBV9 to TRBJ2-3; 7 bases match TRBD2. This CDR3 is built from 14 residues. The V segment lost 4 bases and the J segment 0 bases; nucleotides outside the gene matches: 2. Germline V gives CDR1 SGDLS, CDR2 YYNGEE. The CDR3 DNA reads TGTGCCAGCAGCATTAGCGGGAGCACAGATACGCAGTATTTT. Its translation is CASSISGSTDTQYF.